This T cell receptor beta chain was recorded in a study of blood T cell repertoires in COVID-19. Across the study: Material from acute and convalescent COVID-19 was sourced from the United States, Italy and Spain.

Only in-frame clones appear in the TCRdb table, and some are missing; sequencing was by immunoSEQ multiplex PCR. Seen here are approximately 190,000 clones, approximately 91% observed once, and the top ten hold about 6.8%. Germline V gives CDR1 SGHTA, CDR2 FQGNSA. V dropped 1 base and J dropped 0 bases, with 10 bases sitting between them. The CDR3 runs 16 residues. The gene calls are TRBV7-2 and TRBJ1-3; D is undetermined. Sequenced input: peripheral blood. The sequence was collected from a woman aged 40 to 50 who had recovered from COVID-19. The CDR3 spells CASSLVGSSSGNTIYF. CDR3 coding DNA: TGTGCCAGCAGCTTAGTTGGCAGTTCCTCTGGAAACACCATATATTTT.